Following are 2 T cell receptor beta chains from one sample sequenced in a study of beta chain features in type 1 diabetes. All of the isolated RNA was reverse transcribed, so expressed TCRB transcripts were sequenced. The repertoire was sequenced with immunoSEQ multiplex PCR; TCRdb's copy has only in-frame clones and lacks some. The table records 250,000 or so clones, about 25% of them present only once. Sequencing used central memory CD4+ T cells from blood. The receptors derive from a man aged 25-45 years in good health.

This clone occurred a few times. The chain couples TRBV28 to TRBJ1-5, with 9 bases aligning to TRBD1. The CDR3 covers 14 residues. Germline loops: CDR1 MDHEN, CDR2 SYDVKM. J lost 3 bases, V lost 10 bases, and 7 bases had no gene match. The DNA of the CDR3 is TGTGCCACCATAAGGACAGGGGACAATCAGCCCCAGCATTTT. It yields the protein CATIRTGDNQPQHF. Looking up the rest from reference TRBV28 and TRBJ1-5 gives the full variable domain: DVKVTQSSRYLVKRTGEKVFLECVQDMDHENMFWYRQDPGLGLRLIYFSYDVKMKEKGDIPEGYSVSREKKERFSLILESASTNQTSMYLCATIRTGDNQPQHFGDGTRLSIL.

In this sample, this clone turned up once. V is TRBV5-1 and J is TRBJ2-3; the D is unclear. Trimming removed 0 bases from V and 2 bases from J, with 7 bases in between. CDR3 length: 14 amino acids. In germline, CDR1 is SGHRS, CDR2 YFSETQ. In DNA, the CDR3 is TGCGCCAGCAGCTTGGGACGGCTCACAGATACGCAGTATTTT. Protein sequence: CASSLGRLTDTQYF. The variable domain in full, with the rest retrieved from reference TRBV5-1 and TRBJ2-3, is KAGVTQTPRYLIKTRGQQVTLSCSPISGHRSVSWYQQTPGQGLQFLFEYFSETQRNKGNFPGRFSGRQFSNSRSEMNVSTLELGDSALYLCASSLGRLTDTQYFGPGTRLTVL.